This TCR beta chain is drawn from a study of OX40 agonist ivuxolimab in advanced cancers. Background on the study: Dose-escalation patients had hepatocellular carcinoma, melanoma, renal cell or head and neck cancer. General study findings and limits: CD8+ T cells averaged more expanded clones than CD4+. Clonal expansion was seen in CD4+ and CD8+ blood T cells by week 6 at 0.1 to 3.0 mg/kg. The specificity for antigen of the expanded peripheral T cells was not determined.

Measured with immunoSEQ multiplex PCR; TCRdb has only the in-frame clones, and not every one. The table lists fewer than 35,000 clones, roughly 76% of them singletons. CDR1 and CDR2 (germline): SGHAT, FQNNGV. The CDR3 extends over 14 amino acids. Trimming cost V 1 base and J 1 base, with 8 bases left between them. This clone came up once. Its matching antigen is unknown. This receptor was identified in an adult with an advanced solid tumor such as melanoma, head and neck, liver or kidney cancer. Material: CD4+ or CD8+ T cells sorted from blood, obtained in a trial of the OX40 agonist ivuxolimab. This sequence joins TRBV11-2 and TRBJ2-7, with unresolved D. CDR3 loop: CASSLGYSSYEQYF. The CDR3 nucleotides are TGTGCCAGCAGCTTAGGGTACAGTTCCTACGAGCAGTACTTC.